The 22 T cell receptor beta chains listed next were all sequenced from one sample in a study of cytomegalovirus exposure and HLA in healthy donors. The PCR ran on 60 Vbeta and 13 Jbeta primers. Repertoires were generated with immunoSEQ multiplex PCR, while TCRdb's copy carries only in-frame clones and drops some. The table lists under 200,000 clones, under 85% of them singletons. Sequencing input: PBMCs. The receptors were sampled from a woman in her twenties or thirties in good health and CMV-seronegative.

The CDR3 bases are TGTGCCAGCAGCGTCCTACAGGGATATGGCTACACCTTC. Translation: CASSVLQGYGYTF. The chain combines TRBV9 with TRBJ1-2, with D perhaps TRBD1 (6 bases). V lost 2 bases and J lost 5, with 10 bases in between. The germline V gene encodes CDR1 SGDLS and CDR2 YYNGEE. The CDR3 spans 13 residues.

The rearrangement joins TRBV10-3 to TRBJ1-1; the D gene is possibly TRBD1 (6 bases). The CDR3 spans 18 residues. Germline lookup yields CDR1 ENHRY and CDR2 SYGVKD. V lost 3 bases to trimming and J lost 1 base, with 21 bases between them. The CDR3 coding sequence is TGTGCCATCAGTGATTTTGGTGGCAGGGGATGGGCGAACACTGAAGCTTTCTTT. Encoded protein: CAISDFGGRGWANTEAFF.

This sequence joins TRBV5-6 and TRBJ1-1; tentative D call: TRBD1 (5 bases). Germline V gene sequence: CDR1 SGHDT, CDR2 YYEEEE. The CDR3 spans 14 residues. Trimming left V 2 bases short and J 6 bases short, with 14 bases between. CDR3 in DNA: TGTGCCAGCAGCTTATCACAGGTGGGCTCTGAAGCTTTCTTT. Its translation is CASSLSQVGSEAFF.

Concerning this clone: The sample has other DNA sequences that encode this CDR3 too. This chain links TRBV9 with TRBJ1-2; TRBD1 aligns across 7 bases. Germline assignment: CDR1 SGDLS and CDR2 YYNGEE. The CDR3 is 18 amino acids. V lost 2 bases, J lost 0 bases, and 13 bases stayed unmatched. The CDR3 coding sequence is TGTGCCAGCAGCGTCCTCGGGACAGAGGAAGGTACTAACTATGGCTACACCTTC. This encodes CASSVLGTEEGTNYGYTF.

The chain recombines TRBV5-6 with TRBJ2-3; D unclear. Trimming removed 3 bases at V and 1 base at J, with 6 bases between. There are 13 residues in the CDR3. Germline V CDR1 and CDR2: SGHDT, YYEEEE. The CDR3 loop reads CASSSVGTDTQYF. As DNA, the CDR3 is TGTGCCAGCAGCTCCGTCGGCACAGATACGCAGTATTTT.

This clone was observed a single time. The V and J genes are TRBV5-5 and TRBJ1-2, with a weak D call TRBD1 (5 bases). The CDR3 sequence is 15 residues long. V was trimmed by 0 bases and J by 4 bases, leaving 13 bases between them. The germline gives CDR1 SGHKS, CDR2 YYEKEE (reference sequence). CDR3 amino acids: CASSLASTVSYGYTF. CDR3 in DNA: TGTGCCAGCAGCTTGGCATCGACAGTTTCCTATGGCTACACCTTC. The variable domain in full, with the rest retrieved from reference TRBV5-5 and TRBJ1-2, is DAGVTQSPTHLIKTRGQQVTLRCSPISGHKSVSWYQQVLGQGPQFIFQYYEKEERGRGNFPDRFSARQFPNYSSELNVNALLLGDSALYLCASSLASTVSYGYTFGSGTRLTVV.

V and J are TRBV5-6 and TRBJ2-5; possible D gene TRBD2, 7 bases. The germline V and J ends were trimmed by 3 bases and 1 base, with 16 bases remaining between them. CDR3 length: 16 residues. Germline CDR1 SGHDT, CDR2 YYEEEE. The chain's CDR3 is CASSSGGGELQETQYF. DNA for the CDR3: TGTGCCAGCAGCTCGGGGGGCGGGGAACTCCAAGAGACCCAGTACTTC.

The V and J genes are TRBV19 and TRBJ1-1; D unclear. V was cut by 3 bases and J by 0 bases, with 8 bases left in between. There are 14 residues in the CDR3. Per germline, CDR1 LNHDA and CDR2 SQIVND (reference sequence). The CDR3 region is CASSIVAVNTEAFF. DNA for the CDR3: TGTGCCAGTAGTATCGTGGCGGTGAACACTGAAGCTTTCTTT.

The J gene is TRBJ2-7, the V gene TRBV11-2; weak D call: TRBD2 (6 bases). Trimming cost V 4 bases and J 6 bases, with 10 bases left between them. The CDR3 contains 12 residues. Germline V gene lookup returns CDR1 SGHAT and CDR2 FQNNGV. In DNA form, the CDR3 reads TGTGCCAGCAGCTCCCCGGGAGTCGAGCAGTACTTC. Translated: CASSSPGVEQYF.

The CDR3 is CASSGHKTGNEKLFF. The CDR3 nucleotides read TGCGCCAGCAGCGGGCATAAGACAGGGAATGAAAAACTGTTTTTT. This chain connects TRBV5-1 to TRBJ1-4, with 7 positions matching TRBD1. Germline lookup yields CDR1 SGHRS and CDR2 YFSETQ. The V gene end was trimmed by 4 bases and the J gene end by 5 bases; junction bases not matched to a gene: 8. The CDR3 runs to 15 residues.

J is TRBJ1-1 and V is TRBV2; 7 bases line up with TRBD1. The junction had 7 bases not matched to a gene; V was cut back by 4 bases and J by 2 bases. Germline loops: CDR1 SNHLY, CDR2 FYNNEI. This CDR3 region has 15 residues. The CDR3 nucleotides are TGTGCCAGCAGTGTCGACAGGGAATACAACACTGAAGCTTTCTTT. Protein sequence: CASSVDREYNTEAFF. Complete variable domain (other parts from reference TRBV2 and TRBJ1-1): EPEVTQTPSHQVTQMGQEVILRCVPISNHLYFYWYRQILGQKVEFLVSFYNNEISEKSEIFDDQFSVERPDGSNFTLKIRSTKLEDSAMYFCASSVDREYNTEAFFGQGTRLTVV.

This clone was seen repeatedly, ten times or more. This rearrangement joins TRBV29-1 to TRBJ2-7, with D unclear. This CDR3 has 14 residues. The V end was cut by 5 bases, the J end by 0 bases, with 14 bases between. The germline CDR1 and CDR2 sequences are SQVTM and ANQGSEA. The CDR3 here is CSVFVTYPSYEQYF. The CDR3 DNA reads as TGCAGCGTTTTTGTAACCTACCCCTCCTACGAGCAGTACTTC.

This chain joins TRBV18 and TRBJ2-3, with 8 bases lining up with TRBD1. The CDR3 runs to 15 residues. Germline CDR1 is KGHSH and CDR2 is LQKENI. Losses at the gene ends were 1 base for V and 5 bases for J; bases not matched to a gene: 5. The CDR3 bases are TGTGCCAGCTCACCACTTCAGGGGGCAGGAGATACGCAGTATTTT. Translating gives CASSPLQGAGDTQYF.

The CDR3 region is CACTRVRSGTGELFF. CDR3 bases: TGTGCCTGCACTAGGGTTCGTTCAGGCACCGGGGAGCTGTTTTTT. V and J are TRBV30 and TRBJ2-2; weak D call: TRBD2 (5 bases). Trimming stripped 6 bases from V and 4 bases from J, with 18 bases between. CDR1 and CDR2 from the germline V gene are GTSNPN and SVGIG (reference sequence). The CDR3 extends over 15 amino acids.

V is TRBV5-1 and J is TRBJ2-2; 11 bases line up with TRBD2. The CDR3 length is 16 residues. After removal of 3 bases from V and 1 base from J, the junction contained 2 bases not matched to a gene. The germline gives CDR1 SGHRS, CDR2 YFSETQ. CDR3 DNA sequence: TGCGCCAGCAGCTCGACTAGCGGGGTGAACACCGGGGAGCTGTTTTTT. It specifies CASSSTSGVNTGELFF.

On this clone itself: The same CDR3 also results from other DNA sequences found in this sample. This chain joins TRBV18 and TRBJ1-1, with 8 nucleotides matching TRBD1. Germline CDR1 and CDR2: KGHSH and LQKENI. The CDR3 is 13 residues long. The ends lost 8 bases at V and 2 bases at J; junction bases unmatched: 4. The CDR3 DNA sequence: TGTGCCAGCCTCAGGGGGCCAAACACTGAAGCTTTCTTT. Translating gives CASLRGPNTEAFF. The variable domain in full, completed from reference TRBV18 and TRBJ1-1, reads NAGVMQNPRHLVRRRGQEARLRCSPMKGHSHVYWYRQLPEEGLKFMVYLQKENIIDESGMPKERFSAEFPKEGPSILRIQQVVRGDSAAYFCASLRGPNTEAFFGQGTRLTVV.

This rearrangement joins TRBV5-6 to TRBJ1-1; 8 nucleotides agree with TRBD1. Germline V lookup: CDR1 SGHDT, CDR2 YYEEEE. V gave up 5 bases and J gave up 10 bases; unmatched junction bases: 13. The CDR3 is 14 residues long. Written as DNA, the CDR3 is TGTGCCAGCAGACCATTTGCAGGGCAGGGGGCAGCTTTCTTT. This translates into CASRPFAGQGAAFF.

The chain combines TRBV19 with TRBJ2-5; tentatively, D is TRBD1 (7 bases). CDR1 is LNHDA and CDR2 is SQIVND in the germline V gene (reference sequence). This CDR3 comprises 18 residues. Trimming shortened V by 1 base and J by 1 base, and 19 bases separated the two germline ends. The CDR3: CASSIVGGGISPQETQYF. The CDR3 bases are TGTGCCAGTAGTATAGTAGGAGGGGGCATATCCCCCCAAGAGACCCAGTACTTC. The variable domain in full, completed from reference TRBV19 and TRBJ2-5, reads DGGITQSPKYLFRKEGQNVTLSCEQNLNHDAMYWYRQDPGQGLRLIYYSQIVNDFQKGDIAEGYSVSREKKESFPLTVTSAQKNPTAFYLCASSIVGGGISPQETQYFGPGTRLLVL.

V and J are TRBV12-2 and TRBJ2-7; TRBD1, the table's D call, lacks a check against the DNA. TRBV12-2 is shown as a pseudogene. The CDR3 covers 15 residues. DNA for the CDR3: TGTGCAAGTCGCTCGAGGAGGGACAGAGTATACGAGCAGTACTTC. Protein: CASRSRRDRVYEQYF.

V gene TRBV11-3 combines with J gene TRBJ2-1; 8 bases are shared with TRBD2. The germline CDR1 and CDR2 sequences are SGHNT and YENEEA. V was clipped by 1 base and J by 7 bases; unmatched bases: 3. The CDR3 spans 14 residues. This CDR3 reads CASSLGASGNEQFF. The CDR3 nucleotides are TGTGCCAGCAGCTTAGGGGCTAGCGGGAATGAGCAGTTCTTC.

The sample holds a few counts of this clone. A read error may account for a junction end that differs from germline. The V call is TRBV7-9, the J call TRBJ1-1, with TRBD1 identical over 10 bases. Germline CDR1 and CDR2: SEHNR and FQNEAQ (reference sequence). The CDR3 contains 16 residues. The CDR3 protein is CSSSLRQGAYYTEAFF. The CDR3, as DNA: TGTTCCAGCAGCCTGCGACAGGGGGCTTATTACACTGAAGCTTTCTTT.

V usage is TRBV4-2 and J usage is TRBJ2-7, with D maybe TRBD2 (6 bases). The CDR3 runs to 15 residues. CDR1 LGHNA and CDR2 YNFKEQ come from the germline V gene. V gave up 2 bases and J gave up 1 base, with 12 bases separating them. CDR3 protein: CASSQISGSSYEQYF. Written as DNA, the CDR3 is TGTGCCAGCAGCCAAATTAGCGGAAGTTCCTACGAGCAGTACTTC.